Listed here is a single T cell receptor beta chain. The data belong to a study of shared clonotypes between healthy human individuals. The CDR3 covers 18 residues. V trimming: 3 bases; J trimming: 7 bases; junction bases outside the gene matches: 17. The germline CDR1 and CDR2 sequences are LNHDA and SQIVND (reference sequence). Method: immunoSEQ multiplex PCR; TCRdb's copy keeps in-frame clones and lacks some. The sample lists about 2.4 million clones, under 95% occurring once. The chain combines TRBV19 with TRBJ1-2, with TRBD1 matching 10 bases. This sequence originates from a young man in good health. Some clones in this sample may be carry-over from other donors' samples. Sample: naive CD4+ T cells from PBMCs. The subset is: CD45RA+ positively selected. The DNA for the CDR3 is TGTGCCAGTAGTATGGCACGCGACAGGGGGCTTGGGTATCTTGGCTACACCTTC. Protein sequence: CASSMARDRGLGYLGYTF. Using reference TRBV19 and TRBJ1-2 for the parts outside the CDR3, the full variable domain is DGGITQSPKYLFRKEGQNVTLSCEQNLNHDAMYWYRQDPGQGLRLIYYSQIVNDFQKGDIAEGYSVSREKKESFPLTVTSAQKNPTAFYLCASSMARDRGLGYLGYTFGSGTRLTVV.